These 6 T cell receptor beta chains originate from one sample sequenced in a study of cytomegalovirus exposure and HLA in healthy donors. Only in-frame clones appear in the TCRdb table, and some are missing; sequencing was by immunoSEQ multiplex PCR. The data show 150,000 to 200,000 clones, roughly 82% seen once. The material sequenced was PBMCs. The receptors come from a woman aged 18 to 35 in good health and CMV-seronegative.

The J gene is TRBJ2-7, the V gene TRBV19; TRBD1 agrees at 10 bases. Trimming took 8 bases from V and 1 from J; bases not matched to a gene: 11. The CDR3 sequence is 16 residues long. The germline gives CDR1 LNHDA, CDR2 SQIVND (reference sequence). The CDR3: CASARARDRGSYEQYF. CDR3 bases: TGTGCCAGTGCCCGGGCCCGGGACAGGGGATCCTACGAGCAGTACTTC.

Only one count was recorded for this clone. The chain has TRBV5-4 and TRBJ2-7, with 9 bases that match TRBD1. Germline V gives CDR1 SGHNT, CDR2 YYREEE (reference sequence). The CDR3 totals 15 residues. The trim removed 4 bases at V and 5 bases at J, leaving 10 bases unmatched. For the CDR3, the DNA is TGTGCCAGCAGCCGGGACAGGGACAAATCCCACGAGCAGTACTTC. The encoded protein is CASSRDRDKSHEQYF.

The chain is built from TRBV21-1 and TRBJ2-1; TRBD2, as called in the table, went unchecked against the DNA. TRBV21-1 is flagged as a pseudogene. The length of the CDR3 is 18 residues. CDR3 residues: CATRQGIRLAGAYNEQFF. CDR3 DNA: TGTGCCACCCGACAGGGGATCAGACTAGCGGGAGCCTACAATGAGCAGTTCTTC.

This clone was observed a single time. The genes are TRBV30 and TRBJ2-7, with D maybe TRBD1 (5 bases). From germline, CDR1 is GTSNPN and CDR2 SVGIG (reference sequence). CDR3 length: 12 residues. V dropped 2 bases and J dropped 6 bases, with 11 bases sitting between them. CDR3 amino acids: CAWSTRAREQYF. The CDR3 DNA reads TGTGCCTGGAGTACCAGGGCTCGCGAGCAGTACTTC. Together with reference TRBV30 and TRBJ2-7, the CDR3 gives the full variable domain: SQTIHQWPATLVQPVGSPLSLECTVEGTSNPNLYWYRQAAGRGLQLLFYSVGIGQISSEVPQNLSASRPQDRQFILSSKKLLLSDSGFYLCAWSTRAREQYFGPGTRLTVT.

The chain recombines TRBV18 with TRBJ1-4; TRBD1 agrees at 11 bases. This CDR3 region has 17 residues. The trim removed 0 bases at V and 3 bases at J, leaving 3 bases unmatched. Germline V gives CDR1 KGHSH, CDR2 LQKENI. CDR3 nucleotides: TGTGCCAGCTCACCACCAGGGGGACAGGGGGCTAATGAAAAACTGTTTTTT. The encoded protein is CASSPPGGQGANEKLFF.

The chain couples TRBV29-1 to TRBJ2-6; D is possibly TRBD2 (6 bases). The CDR3 is made up of 13 amino acids. The V end lost 3 bases, the J end lost 12 bases, and 15 bases lay between the germline ends. Germline V CDR1 and CDR2: SQVTM, ANQGSEA. DNA of the CDR3: TGCAGCGTTGATAGGGAGGAAGGATCCGTCCTGACTTTC. Its protein product is CSVDREEGSVLTF.